What follows are 9 T cell receptor beta chains derived from one specimen sequenced in a study of shared clonotypes between healthy human individuals. Assay used: immunoSEQ multiplex PCR; TCRdb lists only in-frame clones, some missing. The data hold around 500,000 clones, with 65% to 80% observed a single time. Specimen: PBMCs. All receptors derive from a woman aged 40 to 55 in good health. Some clones in this sample may be carry-over from other donors' samples.

There are a few counts of this clone. Mismatch with germline at one junction end may stem from a read error. Other DNA sequences in this sample translate to the same CDR3. V usage is TRBV5-8 and J usage is TRBJ1-2; D gene unclear. The germline V gene encodes CDR1 SGHTS and CDR2 YDEGEE. CDR3 length: 17 residues. CDR3 in amino acids: CASSLGAGPTPTPGYTF. The CDR3 bases are TGTGCCAGCAGCTTGGGGGCTGGGCCGACGCCGACCCCTGGCTACACCTTT.

The rearrangement joins TRBV9 to TRBJ2-7; 9 nucleotides match TRBD2. CDR3 length equals 13 residues. Germline V gives CDR1 SGDLS, CDR2 YYNGEE. Losses at the gene ends were 4 bases for V and 5 bases for J; bases not matched to a gene: 4. Here the CDR3 reads CASSRSGSNEQYF. The DNA for the CDR3 is TGTGCCAGCAGCCGTAGCGGGAGTAACGAGCAGTACTTC.

V gene TRBV4-3 combines with J gene TRBJ2-5; 11 bases fit TRBD1. V lost 0 bases and J lost 4; bases outside the gene matches: 4. The CDR3 runs 16 residues. Germline lookup yields CDR1 LGHNA and CDR2 YSLEER. CDR3 nucleotides: TGCGCCAGCAGCCAAGATTGGACAGGGGGCTCAGAGACCCAGTACTTC. Translating gives CASSQDWTGGSETQYF.

This chain joins TRBV7-2 and TRBJ2-3, with D maybe TRBD2 (5 bases). Trimming left V 2 bases short and J 6 bases short, with 9 bases between. The CDR3 loop spans 13 amino acids. Germline CDR1 SGHTA, CDR2 FQGNSA. CDR3 amino acids: CASSLIRGDTQYF. Here the CDR3 DNA reads TGTGCCAGCAGCTTAATCCGAGGGGATACGCAGTATTTT.

This sequence joins TRBV5-6 and TRBJ2-3, with D possibly matching TRBD2 (5 bases). With 3 bases removed from V and 8 bases from J, the gap between germline ends came to 16 bases. Germline-derived CDR1 and CDR2 are SGHDT and YYEEEE. The CDR3 covers 14 residues. As DNA, the CDR3 is TGTGCCAGCAGCTCCGGACTGTTCAGACGTACGCAGTATTTT. It yields the protein CASSSGLFRRTQYF.

This rearrangement joins TRBV5-1 to TRBJ2-7, with D possibly matching TRBD1 (6 bases). Trimming took 2 bases from V and 2 from J, leaving 17 bases between them. The V gene's germline CDR1 is SGHRS and CDR2 YFSETQ. The CDR3 runs to 16 residues. CDR3 sequence reads: CASSFRGRQGTYEQYF. The CDR3 nucleotides are TGCGCCAGCAGCTTTAGAGGCAGGCAGGGGACCTACGAGCAGTACTTC.

The rearrangement joins TRBV11-2 to TRBJ2-7; D might be TRBD1 (5 bases). Trimming cost V 0 bases and J 7 bases, with 10 bases left between them. CDR3 length: 13 residues. Germline assignment: CDR1 SGHAT and CDR2 FQNNGV. CDR3 sequence reads: CASSLDRAGEQYF. CDR3 sequence (DNA): TGTGCCAGCAGCTTAGATCGGGCAGGGGAGCAGTACTTC.

The V and J genes are TRBV6-5 and TRBJ2-3; 7 bases are shared with TRBD2. This CDR3 has 15 amino acids. V lost 1 base, J lost 2 bases, and 3 bases stayed unmatched. Germline CDR1 and CDR2: MNHEY and SVGAGI. The CDR3 spells CASSYYGDYTDTQYF. CDR3 DNA sequence: TGTGCCAGCAGTTACTATGGGGACTACACAGATACGCAGTATTTT.

The J gene is TRBJ2-3, the V gene TRBV7-6, with 8 bases identical to TRBD2. Trimming at V came to 5 bases and at J to 4 bases, leaving 11 bases not matched to a gene. The CDR3 runs to 16 residues. The germline gives CDR1 SGHVS, CDR2 FNYEAQ. The CDR3 here is CASSPLSGRGSDTQYF. The CDR3 DNA sequence: TGTGCCAGCAGCCCTTTAAGCGGGAGAGGGTCAGATACGCAGTATTTT.